The 22 T cell receptor beta chains presented below share a single source sample, sequenced in a study of long-term antiretroviral therapy in people with HIV. At the survey level, the v3.0 immunoSEQ assay was run. Sequencing used immunoSEQ multiplex PCR; TCRdb keeps in-frame clones, though not all of them. The sample has about 43,000 clones; approximately 94% are singletons. Sequencing was performed on unsorted PBMCs, taken roughly 9.4 years after starting antiretroviral therapy. The receptors stem from a man in his thirties or forties with HIV.

This sequence joins TRBV11-1 and TRBJ2-3; D may be TRBD1 or TRBD2 (6 bases each). Looked up from germline, CDR1 is SGHAT and CDR2 is FQDESV (reference sequence). This CDR3 has 16 residues. The ends were cut back, 4 bases at V and 2 bases at J, with 16 bases in the middle. CDR3 nucleotides: TGTGCCAGCAGCTCCGCCGGGGGCTCCCCCACAGATACGCAGTATTTT. Residues: CASSSAGGSPTDTQYF.

The V and J genes are TRBV7-8 and TRBJ1-4; D remains ambiguous. V lost 5 bases, J lost 4 bases, and 11 bases lay in between. Per germline, CDR1 SGHVS and CDR2 FQNEAQ. The CDR3 is 14 residues long. The CDR3 bases are TGTGCCAGCAGCCGTGGACGGGATAATGAAAAACTGTTTTTT. Translation gives CASSRGRDNEKLFF.

The chain carries TRBV19 and TRBJ2-1, with 9 bases identical to TRBD1. V lost 4 bases to trimming and J lost 4 bases; unmatched junction nucleotides: 5. CDR3 length equals 15 residues. CDR1 and CDR2 (germline): LNHDA, SQIVND (reference sequence). The chain's CDR3 is CASSRTGDEYNEQFF. The CDR3 DNA is TGTGCCAGTAGTAGGACAGGGGATGAGTACAATGAGCAGTTCTTC. Full variable domain (outside the CDR3, taken from reference TRBV19 and TRBJ2-1): DGGITQSPKYLFRKEGQNVTLSCEQNLNHDAMYWYRQDPGQGLRLIYYSQIVNDFQKGDIAEGYSVSREKKESFPLTVTSAQKNPTAFYLCASSRTGDEYNEQFFGPGTRLTVL.

The chain uses TRBV7-2 and TRBJ2-1; TRBD2 matches 9 bases. After removal of 3 bases from V and 3 bases from J, the junction contained 3 bases not matched to a gene. The CDR3 is 15 amino acids. The germline V gene has CDR1 SGHTA and CDR2 FQGNSA. The CDR3 loop reads CASSFVAGDYNEQFF. The CDR3 DNA follows: TGTGCCAGCAGCTTCGTAGCGGGAGACTACAATGAGCAGTTCTTC.

The chain carries TRBV4-1 and TRBJ2-3; the D gene could be TRBD1 or TRBD2 (5 bases each). In germline, CDR1 is MGHRA, CDR2 YSYEKL. Between the trimmed V and J ends, which lost 2 bases and 2 bases, there was a span of 14 bases. The CDR3 loop spans 16 amino acids. The CDR3 DNA sequence: TGCGCCAGCAGCCAATCGCCGGGGCTAAACACAGATACGCAGTATTTT. It yields the protein CASSQSPGLNTDTQYF.

The CDR3 nucleotides are TGTGCCAGTAGTCCTATGGAGCGAAACACTGAAGCTTTCTTT. Translated: CASSPMERNTEAFF. V usage is TRBV19 and J usage is TRBJ1-1; D not resolved. The CDR3 is 14 residues long. Germline V lookup: CDR1 LNHDA, CDR2 SQIVND (reference sequence). The V end was cut by 5 bases, the J end by 2 bases, with 12 bases between. Combining the CDR3 with reference TRBV19 and TRBJ1-1 gives the whole variable domain DGGITQSPKYLFRKEGQNVTLSCEQNLNHDAMYWYRQDPGQGLRLIYYSQIVNDFQKGDIAEGYSVSREKKESFPLTVTSAQKNPTAFYLCASSPMERNTEAFFGQGTRLTVV.

The V and J genes are TRBV27 and TRBJ1-1, with 7 bases identical to TRBD1. CDR1 MNHEY and CDR2 SMNVEV come from the germline V gene (reference sequence). The CDR3 runs to 14 residues. J lost 3 bases, V lost 5 bases, and 6 bases had no gene match. The CDR3 DNA follows: TGTGCCAGCAGTAACAGGGGCCGCTACACTGAAGCTTTCTTT. Protein product: CASSNRGRYTEAFF.

The chain is built from TRBV7-8 and TRBJ2-6; 8 bases match TRBD1. J gave up 4 bases and V 5 bases, and 19 bases lay outside the gene matches. The CDR3 spans 20 residues. Germline assignment: CDR1 SGHVS and CDR2 FQNEAQ. The CDR3 bases are TGTGCCAGCAGCCAGGGGTTGCAGGGGGCGCTTACTGAAGGGGCCAACGTCCTGACTTTC. Protein product: CASSQGLQGALTEGANVLTF.

The rearrangement joins TRBV7-6 to TRBJ1-6, with D tentatively TRBD1 (6 bases). Trimming took off 5 bases at V and 10 bases at J, with 18 bases between the two ends. CDR1 and CDR2 from the germline V gene are SGHVS and FNYEAQ. The CDR3 consists of 15 residues. The CDR3 loop is CASSKDPGQQSPLHF. CDR3 coding DNA: TGTGCCAGCAGCAAAGACCCTGGACAGCAATCACCCCTCCACTTT.

The rearrangement links TRBV19 to TRBJ1-5; D gene ambiguous. The germline CDR1 and CDR2 sequences are LNHDA and SQIVND (reference sequence). The CDR3 spans 17 residues. The V end was cut by 3 bases, the J end by 7 bases, with 22 bases between. The CDR3 loop is CASSITEAGALRQPQHF. As DNA, the CDR3 is TGTGCCAGTAGTATTACAGAAGCAGGCGCCCTAAGGCAGCCCCAGCATTTT.

The gene calls are TRBV19 and TRBJ1-2, with D possibly TRBD1 on 5 matching bases. The CDR3 has 14 amino acids. V was cut by 4 bases and J by 2 bases, with 11 bases left in between. Germline values: CDR1 LNHDA, CDR2 SQIVND (reference sequence). For the CDR3, the DNA is TGTGCCAGTAGTACAGGGTTGGGAAACTATGGCTACACCTTC. Amino acid sequence: CASSTGLGNYGYTF. The whole variable domain, filled in from reference TRBV19 and TRBJ1-2, reads DGGITQSPKYLFRKEGQNVTLSCEQNLNHDAMYWYRQDPGQGLRLIYYSQIVNDFQKGDIAEGYSVSREKKESFPLTVTSAQKNPTAFYLCASSTGLGNYGYTFGSGTRLTVV.

The gene calls are TRBV10-1 and TRBJ2-2, with D tentatively TRBD1 (5 bases). The germline gives CDR1 WNHNN, CDR2 SYGVQD (reference sequence). V was pared by 6 bases and J by 0 bases, with 14 bases between. The CDR3 consists of 16 residues. CDR3 DNA: TGCGCCAGCAGCAGGGTTCTATCCTCGAACACCGGGGAGCTGTTTTTT. The encoded protein is CASSRVLSSNTGELFF.

With respect to this clone: The CDR3 carries no conserved terminal phenylalanine or tryptophan, so it likely arises from a read error. The V gene is TRBV6-1, the J gene TRBJ1-6, with 9 nucleotides matching TRBD1. Germline-derived CDR1 and CDR2 are MNHNS and SASEGT. There are 16 residues in the CDR3. V lost 0 bases to trimming and J lost 10 bases; unmatched junction nucleotides: 7. CDR3 amino acids: CASSEASGQGISPLHL. The CDR3 nucleotides read TGTGCCAGCAGTGAAGCGTCGGGACAGGGTATCTCACCCCTCCACCTT.

This chain uses TRBV2 with TRBJ1-5, with TRBD1 matching over 7 bases. The ends lost 8 bases at V and 3 bases at J; junction bases unmatched: 4. Germline loops: CDR1 SNHLY, CDR2 FYNNEI. The CDR3 is made up of 13 amino acids. The CDR3 coding sequence is TGTGCCAGCCACAGGGGAAACAATCAGCCCCAGCATTTT. As protein: CASHRGNNQPQHF. The full variable domain, in which reference TRBV2 and TRBJ1-5 provide the parts outside the CDR3, is EPEVTQTPSHQVTQMGQEVILRCVPISNHLYFYWYRQILGQKVEFLVSFYNNEISEKSEIFDDQFSVERPDGSNFTLKIRSTKLEDSAMYFCASHRGNNQPQHFGDGTRLSIL.

The chain joins TRBV7-2 to TRBJ1-4; D is unresolved. In germline, CDR1 is SGHTA, CDR2 FQGNSA. V was pared by 1 base and J by 4 bases, with 7 bases between. The CDR3 is made up of 14 amino acids. In nucleotides, the CDR3 is TGTGCCAGCAGCTTAGTGGCAGATAATGAAAAACTGTTTTTT. Residues: CASSLVADNEKLFF.

This chain links TRBV4-2 with TRBJ2-3, with a tentative D call TRBD2 (5 bases). With 0 bases removed from V and 0 bases from J, the gap between germline ends came to 13 bases. The CDR3 is 17 residues long. Germline CDR1 and CDR2: LGHNA and YNFKEQ. The CDR3 spells CASSQDLPRTSTDTQYF. The CDR3 nucleotides read TGTGCCAGCAGCCAAGACCTGCCGCGGACTAGCACAGATACGCAGTATTTT.

V gene TRBV28 combines with J gene TRBJ2-1; no reliable D call. Trimming removed 6 bases from V and 8 bases from J, with 8 bases in between. The CDR3 is 11 amino acids. CDR1 and CDR2 (germline): MDHEN, SYDVKM. The CDR3 reads CASRDNYEQFF. The CDR3 coding sequence is TGTGCCAGCAGAGACAATTATGAGCAGTTCTTC.

This chain uses TRBV2 with TRBJ1-5; tentative D call: TRBD1 (5 bases). Germline V lookup: CDR1 SNHLY, CDR2 FYNNEI. V lost 1 base and J lost 4, with 11 bases in between. This CDR3 is built from 15 residues. The DNA for the CDR3 is TGTGCCAGCAGTGAAGAACAGGCCCATAATCAGCCCCAGCATTTT. It translates to CASSEEQAHNQPQHF.

This chain links TRBV4-1 with TRBJ1-4, with TRBD1 matching 8 bases. Per germline, CDR1 MGHRA and CDR2 YSYEKL. The V and J ends lost 5 bases and 5 bases, in that order; junction bases with no gene match: 7. The CDR3 extends over 15 amino acids. CDR3 coding DNA: TGCGCCAGCAGCAAGATACAGGGGGTAAATGAAAAACTGTTTTTT. Residues: CASSKIQGVNEKLFF.

V and J are TRBV18 and TRBJ1-4; D uncertain. Germline CDR1 reads KGHSH; CDR2 reads LQKENI. This CDR3 comprises 13 residues. V was clipped by 2 bases and J by 7 bases, with 8 bases between them. The CDR3 DNA reads as TGTGCCAGCTCACCAAGGGCGGGTGAAAAACTGTTTTTT. The encoded protein is CASSPRAGEKLFF.

CDR3 in amino acids: CASSVRRTFDTGELFF. For the CDR3, the DNA is TGTGCCAGCAGCGTAAGGAGGACTTTTGACACCGGGGAGCTGTTTTTT. This chain links TRBV9 with TRBJ2-2, with D tentatively TRBD2 (5 bases). Germline loops: CDR1 SGDLS, CDR2 YYNGEE. This CDR3 has 16 amino acids. Trimming removed 1 base at V and 3 bases at J, with 13 bases between.

The chain uses TRBV6-1 and TRBJ1-5; D not resolved. CDR3 length: 12 amino acids. Germline V gene sequence: CDR1 MNHNS, CDR2 SASEGT. V was cut by 7 bases and J by 3 bases, with 7 bases left in between. The chain's CDR3 is CASMMFNQPQHF. The CDR3 DNA sequence: TGTGCCAGCATGATGTTCAATCAGCCCCAGCATTTT.